These 18 T cell receptor beta chains were all obtained from the same sample, sequenced in a study of shared clonotypes between healthy human individuals (dated by TCRdb to the early 2020s). Library preparation was by the immunoSEQ multiplex PCR assay. TCRdb mirrors the immuneACCESS table, restricted to in-frame sequences. Some clones are absent from its copies; in checked studies, under half trace to an unresolved V gene, and the reason for the others is unknown. The sample profile shows about 990,000 clones; 78% of them were found once. 0.55% to 0.7% of the sample rests with the top ten. The material sequenced was memory CD4+ T cells from PBMCs. The sample's cell subset or site label is to be understood as: CD45RA-negative fraction. These TCRs come from a man between 18 and 29 years old in good health. Some clones in this sample may be carry-over from other donors' samples.

The rearrangement links TRBV2 to TRBJ2-2; the D gene is possibly TRBD2 (5 bases). This CDR3 comprises 15 residues. The germline V gene encodes CDR1 SNHLY and CDR2 FYNNEI. The V end was cut by 3 bases, the J end by 0 bases, with 8 bases between. Here the CDR3 DNA reads TGTGCCAGCAGTGACGAGGGTCCGAACACCGGGGAGCTGTTTTTT. Residues: CASSDEGPNTGELFF.

A single count supports this clone. V usage is TRBV9 and J usage is TRBJ1-2, with a tentative D call TRBD1 (5 bases). Germline-derived CDR1 and CDR2 are SGDLS and YYNGEE. This CDR3 has 14 amino acids. The V and J ends lost 3 bases and 5 bases respectively, with 14 bases between them. The CDR3 protein is CASSGGGGTYGYTF. The CDR3 DNA is TGTGCCAGCAGCGGAGGTGGGGGAACGTATGGCTACACCTTC.

The chain employs TRBV4-2 and TRBJ2-1; D is ambiguous. The CDR3 runs 17 residues. Germline V gene sequence: CDR1 LGHNA, CDR2 YNFKEQ. V was pared by 5 bases and J by 1 base, with 18 bases between. CDR3 residues: CASSLVRASGSYNEQFF. DNA of the CDR3: TGTGCCAGCAGCTTAGTGCGCGCTAGTGGGTCCTACAATGAGCAGTTCTTC.

This chain links TRBV6-6 with TRBJ2-2, with 7 bases aligning to TRBD2. CDR1 and CDR2 from the germline V gene are MNHNY and SVGAGI (reference sequence). The CDR3 runs 15 residues. J was trimmed by 1 base and V by 11 bases; bases with no gene match: 10. CDR3 DNA sequence: TGTGCCGTCGGGGGGAGAGGAAAGAACACCGGGGAGCTGTTTTTT. The encoded protein is CAVGGRGKNTGELFF.

This clone occurred once. This chain joins TRBV5-1 and TRBJ2-5; TRBD1 matches 7 bases. The germline V gene has CDR1 SGHRS and CDR2 YFSETQ. Trimming cost V 2 bases and J 1 base; bases outside gene matches: 5. CDR3 size: 15 residues. The CDR3 is CASSLQGQLQETQYF. For the CDR3, the DNA is TGCGCCAGCAGCTTACAGGGACAGCTCCAAGAGACCCAGTACTTC.

The rearrangement joins TRBV14 to TRBJ2-1; TRBD2 aligns across 13 bases. CDR3 size: 15 residues. V trimming: 6 bases; J trimming: 12 bases; junction bases outside the gene matches: 11. Germline V gene data show CDR1 as SGHDN and CDR2 as FVKESK. CDR3 protein: CASSSGTSGAWGQFF. The CDR3 coding sequence is TGTGCCAGCAGTTCCGGGACTAGCGGGGCTTGGGGGCAGTTCTTC.

CDR3 in DNA: TGCGCCAGCAGTGGCCACCCGCTAGGGCGCGCTTACGAGCAGTACTTC. Translating it yields CASSGHPLGRAYEQYF. This chain links TRBV10-2 with TRBJ2-7, with D hard to call. V lost 4 bases and J 4 bases, leaving 20 bases between the germline ends. Per the germline V gene, CDR1 is WSHSY and CDR2 is SAAADI. CDR3 length equals 16 residues.

Remarks on this clone: One end of the junction is discordant with germline, which a read error may explain. This chain links TRBV5-6 with TRBJ2-1; 10 bases fit TRBD2. Germline V gene sequence: CDR1 SGHDT, CDR2 YYEEEE. This CDR3 is 12 amino acids long. The CDR3: CASSRVSGTSVF. CDR3 coding DNA: TGTGCCAGCAGCCGCGTTTCCGGGACTAGCGTCTTC.

This chain's CDR3 is CASSPSGSQPQHF. The CDR3 DNA reads TGCGCCAGCAGCCCCTCAGGGAGTCAGCCCCAGCATTTT. The chain links TRBV5-1 to TRBJ1-5; possible D gene TRBD1, 5 bases. Trimming stripped 4 bases from V and 6 bases from J, with 11 bases between. The germline V gene encodes CDR1 SGHRS and CDR2 YFSETQ. The CDR3 has 13 residues. The full variable domain, completed using reference TRBV5-1 and TRBJ1-5, is KAGVTQTPRYLIKTRGQQVTLSCSPISGHRSVSWYQQTPGQGLQFLFEYFSETQRNKGNFPGRFSGRQFSNSRSEMNVSTLELGDSALYLCASSPSGSQPQHFGDGTRLSIL.

This clone was picked up a small number of times. This chain connects TRBV5-5 to TRBJ1-2, with D perhaps matching TRBD1 (6 bases). CDR3 length: 14 amino acids. Trimming pared 4 bases from V and 7 bases from J, leaving 17 bases between. Germline V gene data show CDR1 as SGHKS and CDR2 as YYEKEE (reference sequence). The CDR3 is CASSVRRQAAGYTF. CDR3 nucleotides: TGTGCCAGCAGCGTAAGACGACAGGCGGCTGGCTACACCTTC.

Turning to this clone: This may be a read error: a much more frequent sequence differs by one nucleotide. V and J are TRBV11-2 and TRBJ2-2, with D perhaps TRBD1 (6 bases). The CDR3 spans 14 residues. V lost 5 bases and J 3 bases, leaving 10 bases between the germline ends. Germline V gives CDR1 SGHAT, CDR2 FQNNGV. CDR3 sequence (DNA): TGTGCCAGCAGCCGAGACAGGTACACCGGGGAGCTGTTTTTT. Amino acid sequence: CASSRDRYTGELFF.

The chain's CDR3 is CASSYLSEQYF. Here the CDR3 DNA reads TGTGCCAGCAGTTACTTGAGCGAGCAGTACTTC. This chain uses TRBV6-5 with TRBJ2-7; no definite D call. In germline, CDR1 is MNHEY, CDR2 SVGAGI. This CDR3 contains 11 residues. V gave up 1 base and J gave up 6 bases, with 4 bases separating them.

The CDR3 spells CAISGTSENTGELFF. The CDR3 nucleotides read TGTGCCATCAGTGGGACTAGCGAAAACACCGGGGAGCTGTTTTTT. This chain joins TRBV10-3 and TRBJ2-2; 9 bases line up with TRBD2. The ends lost 4 bases at V and 2 bases at J; junction bases unmatched: 2. Germline-derived CDR1 and CDR2 are ENHRY and SYGVKD. The CDR3 consists of 15 residues.

The chain combines TRBV5-1 with TRBJ2-1; 8 nucleotides match TRBD2. From germline, CDR1 is SGHRS and CDR2 YFSETQ. This CDR3 region has 17 residues. V was pared by 3 bases and J by 6 bases, with 14 bases of the junction left unmatched. The CDR3 loop reads CASSSLILGGRPNEQFF. CDR3 coding DNA: TGCGCCAGCAGCTCCCTAATACTAGGCGGGAGGCCCAATGAGCAGTTCTTC. Supplemented by reference TRBV5-1 and TRBJ2-1, the full variable domain reads KAGVTQTPRYLIKTRGQQVTLSCSPISGHRSVSWYQQTPGQGLQFLFEYFSETQRNKGNFPGRFSGRQFSNSRSEMNVSTLELGDSALYLCASSSLILGGRPNEQFFGPGTRLTVL.

CDR3 in DNA: TGCAGCGCTGAGGACAGGAAGAACACTGAAGCTTTCTTT. Translation: CSAEDRKNTEAFF. The genes are TRBV29-1 and TRBJ1-1, with 7 bases aligning to TRBD1. The germline gives CDR1 SQVTM, CDR2 ANQGSEA. Trimming took 7 bases from V and 1 from J; bases not matched to a gene: 6. CDR3 size: 13 residues.

The CDR3 protein is CASSGFAWTGDTGELFF. The DNA for the CDR3 is TGTGCCAGCAGTGGATTCGCTTGGACAGGAGACACCGGGGAGCTGTTTTTT. The chain carries TRBV6-1 and TRBJ2-2, with 7 positions matching TRBD1. Trimming took 4 bases from V and 3 from J; bases not matched to a gene: 11. The length of the CDR3 is 17 residues. Germline loops: CDR1 MNHNS, CDR2 SASEGT.

This clone was seen more than once but under ten times. The V gene is TRBV7-2, the J gene TRBJ1-5, with 7 bases identical to TRBD1. There are 14 residues in the CDR3. Germline values: CDR1 SGHTA, CDR2 FQGNSA. V lost 5 bases and J lost 3; bases outside the gene matches: 4. The CDR3 sequence: CASSGGQFNQPQHF. CDR3 sequence (DNA): TGTGCCAGCAGCGGGGGACAGTTCAATCAGCCCCAGCATTTT.

The count of this clone is one. The CDR3 sequence is CASSLRGQVRGSTDTQYF. The CDR3 coding sequence is TGCGCCAGCAGCCTAAGAGGGCAGGTCAGGGGAAGCACAGATACGCAGTATTTT. This chain connects TRBV4-1 to TRBJ2-3; tentatively, D is TRBD1 (6 bases). V lost 4 bases and J 0 bases, leaving 20 bases between the germline ends. This CDR3 comprises 18 residues. In germline, CDR1 is MGHRA, CDR2 YSYEKL.